This T cell receptor (beta chain) appears in the sequencing data of a study of CD8 T cells in ankylosing spondylitis. The study, taken as a whole, reports: Clones tied to disease were said to be significantly enriched in matched ankylosing spondylitis synovial fluid. Several of the motif variants were reported before in synovial fluid and blood from reactive arthritis. Disease-associated clonotypes exhibited CD8+ identity and were relatively infrequent in peripheral blood.

This clonotype has just a few counts. Its target is unknown. Germline values: CDR1 SQVTM, CDR2 ANQGSEA. Trimming removed 4 bases from V and 1 base from J; junction bases left unmatched: 8. The CDR3 extends over 15 amino acids. Libraries of TCR beta came from quantitative 5'-RACE with molecular barcodes. MiXCR, applied by TCRdb to the 5' RACE reads, yields one record per CDR3 protein. The sample carries 150,000 or so distinct CDR3 sequences, roughly 30% recorded once. The rearrangement uses TRBV29-1 and TRBJ1-2, with 8 bases matching TRBD1. The TCR was taken from a male donor with ankylosing spondylitis. The material sequenced was synovial fluid, either unsorted or a sorted T cell fraction (not recorded which). The CDR3 region has the DNA TGCAGCGTTGCGGCAGGGGGCGCCGGTAACTATGGCTACACCTTC. It specifies CSVAAGGAGNYGYTF.